This T cell receptor beta chain appears in the sequencing data of a study of blood T cell repertoires in COVID-19. Background on the study: From T cells, B-cell-depleted T cells, or PBMCs came the material, which was cDNA or gDNA.

The CDR3 loop spans 14 amino acids. The germline CDR1 and CDR2 sequences are SNHLY and FYNNEI. Trimming removed 4 bases from V and 5 bases from J, with 12 bases in between. The repertoire was sequenced with immunoSEQ multiplex PCR; TCRdb's copy has only in-frame clones and lacks some. Counted here are about 220,000 clones, around 85% occurring once; the ten biggest clones make up 4% to 5.5%. The clonotype was recovered from a human donor in a cohort sampled during active COVID-19. This chain connects TRBV2 to TRBJ1-5; unclear D gene. The sequenced material came from peripheral blood. The CDR3 protein is CASSVSPFDQPQHF. The CDR3 nucleotides read TGTGCCAGCAGTGTAAGCCCATTTGATCAGCCCCAGCATTTT. The whole variable domain, filled in from reference TRBV2 and TRBJ1-5, reads EPEVTQTPSHQVTQMGQEVILRCVPISNHLYFYWYRQILGQKVEFLVSFYNNEISEKSEIFDDQFSVERPDGSNFTLKIRSTKLEDSAMYFCASSVSPFDQPQHFGDGTRLSIL.